These T cell receptor beta chains were read from a single sample in a study of shared clonotypes between healthy human individuals. Only in-frame clones appear in the TCRdb table, and some are missing; sequencing was by immunoSEQ multiplex PCR. Of 550,000 to 850,000 clones listed, approximately 79% were seen once; the top ten hold more than 1.5%. The sample was memory CD4+ T cells sorted from blood. The receptors here all came from a woman in her thirties in good health. Each CDR3 is given with its conserved first and last residue. A D gene is named only where the DNA matches it firmly. A row's size may be missing; if present it is once, few, many or a size class.

- TRBJ2-5 TRBD2 TRBV11-1 14 CASSLAPSGETQYF TGTGCCAGCAGCTTAGCCCCTAGCGGAGAGACCCAGTACTTC
many TRBJ2-5 - TRBV19 15 CASSPRLVAQETQYF TGTGCCAGTAGTCCCCGCCTCGTGGCCCAAGAGACCCAGTACTTC
- TRBJ2-2 TRBD1 TRBV6-6 16 CASSARQGANTGELFF TGTGCCAGCAGTGCGCGACAGGGGGCCAACACCGGGGAGCTGTTTTTT
- TRBJ2-3 - TRBV7-6 12 CASSFHGDTQYF TGTGCCAGCAGCTTCCACGGAGATACGCAGTATTTT
few TRBJ1-4 - TRBV7-9 16 CASSFGGGATNEKLFF TGTGCCAGCAGCTTTGGGGGAGGGGCAACTAATGAAAAACTGTTTTTT
- TRBJ2-1 - TRBV2 16 CASSQRTTHPYNEQFF TGTGCCAGCAGTCAAAGGACTACTCACCCCTACAATGAGCAGTTCTTC
- TRBJ2-7 - TRBV10-3 13 CAISEPGLHEQYF TGTGCCATCAGTGAACCCGGGTTGCACGAGCAGTACTTC
- TRBJ1-1 TRBD1 TRBV6-4 15 CASSDEGGARTEAFF TGTGCCAGCAGTGACGAAGGGGGCGCGCGGACTGAAGCTTTCTTT
- TRBJ2-1 - TRBV19 15 CASSSTEYYWNEQFF TGTGCCAGTAGTTCAACCGAATACTATTGGAATGAGCAGTTCTTC
- TRBJ2-5 - TRBV5-1 12 CASQRGKETQYF TGCGCCAGCCAAAGGGGGAAAGAGACCCAGTACTTC
- TRBJ1-1 - TRBV5-5 12 CASSLVITEAFF TGTGCCAGCAGCTTGGTGATCACTGAAGCTTTCTTT
- TRBJ2-3 TRBD2 TRBV5-5 18 CASSSRLAGGISTDTQYF TGTGCCAGCAGCTCCCGACTAGCGGGAGGGATTAGCACAGATACGCAGTATTTT
- TRBJ2-3 TRBD1 TRBV4-2 16 CASSSRGQGSTDTQYF TGTGCCAGCAGCTCGAGGGGGCAGGGCTCCACAGATACGCAGTATTTT
- TRBJ1-4 - TRBV6-5 14 CASRPGPPGRKLFF TGTGCCAGCAGACCCGGGCCCCCCGGTAGGAAACTGTTTTTT
few TRBJ2-5 TRBD1 TRBV4-2 18 CASSRGRQGARNQETQYF TGTGCCAGCAGCCGAGGAAGGCAGGGGGCTCGGAACCAAGAGACCCAGTACTTC
once TRBJ1-6 TRBD1 TRBV30 14 CAWSETGARSPLHF TGTGCCTGGAGCGAGACAGGGGCGAGATCACCCCTCCACTTT
- TRBJ1-1 - TRBV7-8 13 CASIGQTNTEAFF TGTGCCAGCATTGGACAAACGAACACTGAAGCTTTCTTT
- TRBJ1-1 - TRBV19 13 CASKTGRNTEAFF TGTGCCAGTAAAACAGGGCGGAACACTGAAGCTTTCTTT
- TRBJ2-7 TRBD2 TRBV11-2 18 CASSRKSLLAGGPYEQYF TGTGCCAGCAGCAGAAAGTCTCTCCTCGCGGGAGGGCCCTACGAGCAGTACTTC
- TRBJ2-5 TRBD2 TRBV7-2 16 CASSQTSGSGIETQYF TGTGCCAGCAGCCAGACTAGCGGGAGCGGTATAGAGACCCAGTACTTC
- TRBJ1-2 TRBD1 TRBV30 14 CACGLRTGRTGYTF TGTGCCTGTGGGCTCAGGACAGGTCGAACGGGCTACACCTTC
few TRBJ2-7 - TRBV6-6 15 CASSGRDTAGYEQYF TGTGCCAGCAGTGGTCGGGACACGGCGGGCTACGAGCAGTACTTC
- TRBJ1-2 TRBD1 TRBV5-6 17 CASSLAPRQGGGRGYTF TGTGCCAGCAGCTTGGCCCCAAGACAGGGTGGCGGTCGGGGCTACACCTTC
- TRBJ2-7 - TRBV28 12 CASSFGAYEQYF TGTGCCAGCAGTTTTGGGGCCTACGAGCAGTACTTC
once TRBJ2-3 - TRBV20-1 11 CSAAMGGTQYF TGCAGTGCTGCCATGGGTGGTACGCAGTATTTT
- TRBJ2-7 TRBD1 TRBV7-2 15 CASSLQQGANGEQYF TGTGCCAGCAGCTTACAACAGGGGGCAAATGGCGAGCAGTACTTC
- TRBJ1-2 - TRBV5-1 12 CASSLESGGYTF TGCGCCAGCAGCTTGGAGTCTGGGGGCTACACCTTC
- TRBJ1-5 TRBD1 TRBV2 15 CASSDRGGGNQPQHF TGTGCCAGCAGCGACAGGGGAGGAGGCAATCAGCCCCAGCATTTT
- TRBJ2-5 - TRBV7-2 17 CASSLSLLTSQGETQYF TGTGCCAGCAGCCTATCGCTACTTACTAGTCAAGGGGAGACCCAGTACTTC
- TRBJ2-5 - TRBV20-1 11 CSARVEETQYF TGCAGTGCTAGAGTGGAGGAGACCCAGTACTTC
- TRBJ2-7 TRBD1 TRBV28 18 CASSPDGTGKRPIMEQYF TGTGCCAGCAGTCCCGATGGGACAGGGAAGCGCCCGATCATGGAGCAGTACTTC
few TRBJ2-3 TRBD1 TRBV28 16 CASSHRGRILTDTQYF TGTGCCAGCAGTCACAGGGGGCGAATCCTAACAGATACGCAGTATTTT
- TRBJ2-1 TRBD2 TRBV7-6 14 CASSLGLANTEQFF TGTGCCAGCAGCTTGGGACTAGCGAACACGGAGCAGTTCTTC
- TRBJ2-3 - TRBV2 16 CASSDSLGAGTDTQYF TGTGCCAGCAGTGATTCCCTGGGAGCTGGCACAGATACGCAGTATTTT
- TRBJ1-5 - TRBV27 13 CASSLTGYQPQHF TGTGCCAGCAGTTTAACGGGTTATCAGCCCCAGCATTTT
- TRBJ2-7 - TRBV1 12 CTIYRREYEQYF TGCACCATCTACAGGAGGGAATACGAGCAGTACTTC
- TRBJ2-6 TRBD1 TRBV11-2 17 CASSYGTGSSGANVLTF TGTGCCAGCAGCTACGGGACAGGTAGCTCTGGGGCCAACGTCCTGACTTTC
- TRBJ2-1 TRBD2 TRBV18 16 CASSPTGGSSYNEQFF TGTGCCAGCTCACCGACGGGCGGGAGCTCCTACAATGAGCAGTTCTTC
- TRBJ1-2 - TRBV6-1 14 CASKVDSTNYGYTF TGTGCCAGCAAAGTCGACAGCACTAACTATGGCTACACCTTC
- TRBJ2-1 - TRBV27 16 CASSEAGIRSYNEQFF TGTGCCAGCAGTGAAGCAGGGATAAGGTCCTACAATGAGCAGTTCTTC
few TRBJ2-1 - TRBV28 13 CASTAGNYNEQFF TGTGCCAGCACCGCCGGGAACTACAATGAGCAGTTCTTC
- TRBJ2-1 - TRBV6-5 14 CASSYLSTYNEQFF TGTGCCAGCAGTTACCTCTCGACCTACAATGAGCAGTTCTTC
few TRBJ2-3 - TRBV21-1 12 CASPTPADTQYF TGTGCCAGCCCGACCCCGGCAGATACGCAGTATTTT
- TRBJ1-4 TRBD1 TRBV28 16 CASSLRGTVLGEKLFF TGTGCCAGCAGTTTGCGAGGGACAGTACTAGGGGAAAAACTGTTTTTT
once TRBJ2-7 TRBD1 TRBV5-1 17 CASSLGQPLNPAYEQYF TGCGCCAGCAGCCTGGGACAGCCTCTTAATCCCGCCTACGAGCAGTACTTC
- TRBJ1-2 - TRBV10-2 19 CASSEPTHYMTKSTAGYTF TGCGCCAGCAGTGAGCCCACGCACTATATGACAAAATCGACGGCTGGCTACACCTTC
- TRBJ2-7 TRBD2 TRBV10-3 15 CAIRGDSGRGYEQYF TGTGCCATCAGGGGGGATAGCGGGAGAGGGTACGAGCAGTACTTC
- TRBJ1-1 - TRBV28 14 CASSSTPTRSGAFF TGTGCCAGCAGTTCGACCCCGACGAGGTCGGGAGCTTTCTTT
few TRBJ2-3 - TRBV5-1 13 CASSPGSTDTQYF TGCGCCAGCAGCCCGGGGAGCACAGATACGCAGTATTTT
- TRBJ2-2 TRBD1 TRBV19 18 CASSLRQGIGANTGELFF TGTGCCAGTAGCCTTAGACAGGGTATCGGCGCGAACACCGGGGAGCTGTTTTTT
- TRBJ2-7 TRBD1 TRBV10-2 13 CASGGQKYYEQYF TGCGCCAGCGGGGGACAGAAATACTACGAGCAGTACTTC
- TRBJ2-3 - TRBV7-8 15 CASRSPGQSTDTQYF TGTGCCAGCAGATCCCCGGGACAAAGCACAGATACGCAGTATTTT
- TRBJ2-2 - TRBV6-4 13 CASREQNTGELFF TGTGCCAGCAGAGAGCAAAACACCGGGGAGCTGTTTTTT